These 10 T cell receptor beta chains were sequenced from one sample in a study of low-dose radiotherapy and immunotherapy resistance in tumors. Time point described: after trial treatment. Noted treatment: LDRT plus nivolumab, ipilimumab, low-dose cyclophosphamide and aspirin (RACIN trial). First-strand cDNA relied on TRAV- and TRBV-specific primers spanning alpha and beta chains. TCRs were amplified for approximately 22 PCR cycles with a constant-region primer and V-primer adapter. TCRdb ran MiXCR on the reads and lists one entry per CDR3 protein. The table lists some 94,000 distinct CDR3 sequences, 20% to 25% of them singletons. The material was PBMCs, obtained after low-dose radiotherapy plus immunotherapy. The receptors derive from a female donor with ovarian cancer.

This clonotype showed up many times. The chain employs TRBV29-1 and TRBJ2-4; TRBD1 is a possible D gene (7 bases). Germline CDR1 is SQVTM and CDR2 is ANQGSEA. The V end was cut by 5 bases, the J end by 0 bases, with 23 bases between. This CDR3 has 18 amino acids. In nucleotides, the CDR3 is TGCAGCGTTCGGGGGACCGGACAGGACCAACTAGCCAAAAACATTCAGTACTTC. It encodes CSVRGTGQDQLAKNIQYF.

This clonotype occurred many times. V is TRBV7-2 and J is TRBJ2-1; 10 bases fit TRBD2. The CDR3 has 15 amino acids. Trimming cost V 4 bases and J 5 bases; bases outside gene matches: 5. The V gene's germline CDR1 is SGHTA and CDR2 FQGNSA. The CDR3 coding sequence is TGTGCCAGCAGCTCGCTAGCGGGAGTGGACAATGAGCAGTTCTTC. It yields the protein CASSSLAGVDNEQFF.

This clonotype was recorded at least ten times. The DNA of the CDR3 is TGTGCCAGCAGCGTAGAGGGGGGCCGTAATTCACCCCTCCACTTT. Its protein is CASSVEGGRNSPLHF. This chain uses TRBV9 with TRBJ1-6, with TRBD1 as a possible D gene (6 bases). With 0 bases removed from V and 6 bases from J, the gap between germline ends came to 10 bases. The V gene's germline CDR1 is SGDLS and CDR2 YYNGEE. This CDR3 has 15 residues.

V gene TRBV28 combines with J gene TRBJ2-3; 8 bases map to TRBD1. Trimming cost V 5 bases and J 4 bases; bases outside gene matches: 11. The CDR3 length is 16 residues. Germline CDR1 is MDHEN and CDR2 is SYDVKM. Here the CDR3 DNA reads TGTGCCAGCAGTCCGCGCCCCGGACAGGGCCCAGATACGCAGTATTTT. Protein sequence: CASSPRPGQGPDTQYF.

The V gene is TRBV10-3, the J gene TRBJ1-2, with 8 bases matching TRBD1. The V gene end was trimmed by 9 bases and the J gene end by 5 bases; junction bases not matched to a gene: 14. Germline V gene sequence: CDR1 ENHRY, CDR2 SYGVKD. The CDR3 has 15 residues. This CDR3 reads CAIAPTGDFGYGYTF. CDR3 sequence (DNA): TGTGCCATTGCCCCGACAGGGGATTTTGGGTATGGCTACACCTTC.

This clonotype was detected many times. CDR3 sequence: CAWEPGQGSYEQYF. CDR3 in DNA: TGTGCCTGGGAACCGGGACAGGGATCGTACGAGCAGTACTTC. The V and J genes are TRBV30 and TRBJ2-7; 9 bases are shared with TRBD1. With 5 bases clipped from V and 4 bases from J, the junction kept 9 bases outside the gene matches. Germline lookup yields CDR1 GTSNPN and CDR2 SVGIG (reference sequence). The CDR3 runs to 14 residues.

Ten or more counts support this clonotype. The chain is built from TRBV4-1 and TRBJ1-2, with D possibly being TRBD1 (5 bases). Germline lookup yields CDR1 MGHRA and CDR2 YSYEKL. This CDR3 has 16 residues. V dropped 4 bases and J dropped 3 bases, with 18 bases sitting between them. The CDR3 DNA sequence: TGCGCCAGCAGCCGAATACAGGTTTCCGAGGACTATGGCTACACCTTC. This codes for CASSRIQVSEDYGYTF.

This chain joins TRBV20-1 and TRBJ2-1; unclear D gene. Germline CDR1 reads DFQATT; CDR2 reads SNEGSKA (reference sequence). V gave up 3 bases and J gave up 8 bases, with 17 bases separating them. The CDR3 loop spans 14 amino acids. DNA of the CDR3: TGCAGTGCTAGCCTCCGGGTCTCTGTACATGAGCAGTTCTTC. Protein: CSASLRVSVHEQFF.

As for this clonotype: A read error is likely here: a far larger clone is one base away. The V call is TRBV5-5, the J call TRBJ2-7; 7 positions agree with TRBD1. Germline assignment: CDR1 SGHKS and CDR2 YYEKEE (reference sequence). The CDR3 consists of 13 residues. Losses at the gene ends were 4 bases for V and 5 bases for J; bases not matched to a gene: 6. Here the CDR3 reads CASSRNRGDEQYF. The CDR3 nucleotides are TGTGCCAGCAGCCGAAACAGGGGCGACGAGCAGTACTTC.

This clonotype was counted at least ten times. The V and J genes are TRBV7-9 and TRBJ2-3, with D possibly matching TRBD2 (6 bases). Germline lookup yields CDR1 SEHNR and CDR2 FQNEAQ (reference sequence). Trimming removed 5 bases at V and 5 bases at J, with 20 bases between. The CDR3 is 16 residues long. The CDR3 DNA reads TGTGCCAGCAGCCCCCCCGGCTCGAGGGGAGGAGATACGCAGTATTTT. Translating it yields CASSPPGSRGGDTQYF.